Presented here are 25 T cell receptor beta chains from one specimen sequenced in a study of cytomegalovirus exposure and HLA in healthy donors. The PCR had 60 Vbeta and 13 Jbeta primers. Assay used: immunoSEQ multiplex PCR; TCRdb lists only in-frame clones, some missing. The data contain fewer than 150,000 clones, 74% of them singletons. The sequencing input was PBMCs. These TCRs come from a woman aged 50 to 65 in good health and CMV-seropositive.

This chain links TRBV7-9 with TRBJ1-4; no firm D call. V dropped 0 bases and J dropped 6 bases, with 14 bases sitting between them. Germline V lookup: CDR1 SEHNR, CDR2 FQNEAQ (reference sequence). The CDR3 has 16 amino acids. The CDR3 DNA follows: TGTGCCAGCAGCTTAGCGTCTGGGTCCGCGGATGAAAAACTGTTTTTT. Its translation is CASSLASGSADEKLFF.

J is TRBJ2-7 and V is TRBV4-1; D uncertain. The ends were cut back, 4 bases at V and 6 bases at J, with 16 bases in the middle. From germline, CDR1 is MGHRA and CDR2 YSYEKL. CDR3 length: 14 amino acids. The CDR3 DNA is TGCGCCAGCAGCCCCCAGGCAACATTTCGCGAGCAGTACTTC. It specifies CASSPQATFREQYF.

V gene TRBV5-4 combines with J gene TRBJ2-1, with 11 bases aligning to TRBD2. The germline V gene has CDR1 SGHNT and CDR2 YYREEE (reference sequence). With V trimmed by 4 bases and J by 6 bases, 6 bases remained unmatched. The CDR3 runs 15 residues. CDR3 bases: TGTGCCAGCAGCCCCGCGACTAGCGGGGCCAATGAGCAGTTCTTC. Translating it yields CASSPATSGANEQFF.

The chain has TRBV27 and TRBJ1-5, with D possibly matching TRBD1 (6 bases). V gave up 4 bases and J gave up 0 bases, with 16 bases separating them. This CDR3 has 17 amino acids. The V gene's germline CDR1 is MNHEY and CDR2 SMNVEV (reference sequence). The CDR3 is CASSSRGPGYSNQPQHF. Here the CDR3 DNA reads TGTGCCAGCAGTTCCAGGGGACCGGGGTATAGCAATCAGCCCCAGCATTTT.

The rearrangement joins TRBV6-5 to TRBJ1-5; D gene unclear. Trimming stripped 4 bases from V and 11 bases from J, with 12 bases between. CDR3 length: 12 residues. Per germline, CDR1 MNHEY and CDR2 SVGAGI. CDR3: CASSFPGGAQHF. CDR3 in DNA: TGTGCCAGCAGTTTCCCTGGCGGGGCCCAGCATTTT.

The chain carries TRBV7-6 and TRBJ1-4; possibly TRBD1 for D (5 bases). The germline CDR1 and CDR2 sequences are SGHVS and FNYEAQ. The V and J ends lost 5 bases and 3 bases respectively, with 13 bases between them. This CDR3 comprises 15 residues. This chain's CDR3 is CASSPTPGPNEKLFF. CDR3 in DNA: TGTGCCAGCAGCCCCACGCCAGGGCCTAATGAAAAACTGTTTTTT.

The chain carries TRBV6-6 and TRBJ2-1, with TRBD2 matching 11 bases. Germline lookup yields CDR1 MNHNY and CDR2 SVGAGI (reference sequence). CDR3 size: 16 residues. The V gene end was trimmed by 6 bases and the J gene end by 10 bases; junction bases not matched to a gene: 14. The CDR3 spells CASSTPQLAGADEQFF. DNA for the CDR3: TGTGCCAGCAGCACCCCACAACTAGCGGGGGCAGACGAGCAGTTCTTC.

V and J are TRBV7-9 and TRBJ2-5; 11 nucleotides align to TRBD2. This CDR3 region has 18 residues. Germline CDR1 and CDR2: SEHNR and FQNEAQ (reference sequence). After removal of 2 bases from V and 1 base from J, the junction contained 9 bases not matched to a gene. CDR3 protein: CASSLRGGTSGTQETQYF. In nucleotides, the CDR3 is TGTGCCAGCAGCTTAAGGGGGGGGACTAGCGGAACCCAAGAGACCCAGTACTTC.

The chain joins TRBV5-1 to TRBJ2-5; 8 bases line up with TRBD1. V trimming: 8 bases; J trimming: 1 base; junction bases outside the gene matches: 10. This CDR3 comprises 15 residues. Germline V lookup: CDR1 SGHRS, CDR2 YFSETQ. The CDR3 is CASYPSGQGQETQYF. In DNA form, the CDR3 reads TGCGCCAGTTACCCTTCCGGACAGGGCCAAGAGACCCAGTACTTC.

This clone was seen a handful of times. The chain joins TRBV2 to TRBJ1-1; no firm D call. This CDR3 is 15 amino acids long. Trimming stripped 4 bases from V and 0 bases from J, with 12 bases between. Germline CDR1 is SNHLY and CDR2 is FYNNEI. The CDR3 is CASSVSGFVNTEAFF. The CDR3, as DNA: TGTGCCAGCAGTGTTTCGGGGTTTGTGAACACTGAAGCTTTCTTT.

The sample holds one count of this clone. This CDR3 is CATRGASGANEQFF. The CDR3 nucleotides are TGTGCCACCCGAGGGGCTAGCGGGGCTAATGAGCAGTTCTTC. This chain links TRBV15 with TRBJ2-1; 9 bases match TRBD2. Germline V gene sequence: CDR1 LNHNV, CDR2 YYDKDF (reference sequence). V trimming: 8 bases; J trimming: 7 bases; junction bases outside the gene matches: 9. The CDR3 runs 14 residues.

The rearrangement links TRBV9 to TRBJ2-5, with D possibly being TRBD1 (5 bases). Per the germline V gene, CDR1 is SGDLS and CDR2 is YYNGEE. The CDR3 loop spans 13 amino acids. V lost 4 bases, J lost 4 bases, and 11 bases lay in between. The CDR3 nucleotides are TGTGCCAGCAGCCCCAGACAGTTAGAGACCCAGTACTTC. Its protein product is CASSPRQLETQYF.

The chain combines TRBV4-2 with TRBJ2-5, with D possibly matching TRBD1 (6 bases). The J call is in doubt because the DNA end fits TRBJ2-7 better. The CDR3 runs 16 residues. Per germline, CDR1 LGHNA and CDR2 YNFKEQ. Here the CDR3 reads CASSQEGRGSPYEQYF. The CDR3 nucleotides are TGTGCCAGCAGCCAAGAGGGCAGGGGATCACCCTACGAGCAGTACTTC.

The chain has TRBV5-6 and TRBJ1-2, with a weak D call TRBD1 (5 bases). The CDR3 length is 14 residues. V was clipped by 4 bases and J by 4 bases, with 14 bases between them. Germline CDR1 and CDR2: SGHDT and YYEEEE. CDR3 nucleotides: TGTGCCAGCAGCCCGACAGAGAGTATCTATGGCTACACCTTC. Translating gives CASSPTESIYGYTF.

The chain uses TRBV2 and TRBJ1-6; D might be TRBD1 (6 bases). CDR1 SNHLY and CDR2 FYNNEI come from the germline V gene. V lost 8 bases and J 8 bases, leaving 19 bases between the germline ends. The CDR3 sequence is 15 residues long. The CDR3 protein is CASRAENQGHSPLHF. The CDR3 DNA is TGTGCCAGCCGGGCTGAGAACCAGGGGCATTCACCCCTCCACTTT.

The chain employs TRBV5-5 and TRBJ2-3; possible D gene TRBD1, 6 bases. CDR3 length: 13 amino acids. Trimming shortened V by 4 bases and J by 3 bases, and 9 bases separated the two germline ends. Germline CDR1 and CDR2: SGHKS and YYEKEE (reference sequence). The CDR3, as DNA: TGTGCCAGCAGCCCAGGACAGACAGATACGCAGTATTTT. This codes for CASSPGQTDTQYF.

The chain links TRBV2 to TRBJ2-3; 11 bases are shared with TRBD2. Trimming at V came to 6 bases and at J to 2 bases, leaving 7 bases not matched to a gene. This CDR3 comprises 16 residues. Germline assignment: CDR1 SNHLY and CDR2 FYNNEI. The CDR3 loop is CASRVAGGRNTDTQYF. CDR3 nucleotide sequence: TGTGCCAGCAGGGTAGCGGGGGGGCGAAACACAGATACGCAGTATTTT.

There are a few counts of this clone. The rearrangement uses TRBV11-3 and TRBJ2-5, with 13 nucleotides matching TRBD2. There are 15 residues in the CDR3. V shed 5 bases, J shed 7 bases, and the junction held 7 bases outside the gene matches. Germline assignment: CDR1 SGHNT and CDR2 YENEEA. CDR3 amino acids: CASSPTSGGAGTQYF. The CDR3, as DNA: TGTGCCAGCAGCCCCACTAGCGGGGGGGCGGGGACCCAGTACTTC.

The CDR3 reads CASSQGWRAAFF. The CDR3, as DNA: TGTGCCAGCAGCCAGGGATGGCGAGCGGCTTTCTTT. V and J are TRBV6-5 and TRBJ1-1; D is perhaps TRBD1 (5 bases). Germline-derived CDR1 and CDR2 are MNHEY and SVGAGI. V was pared by 6 bases and J by 11 bases, with 16 bases between. This CDR3 is built from 12 residues.

The chain uses TRBV5-6 and TRBJ2-7; no reliable D call. The germline V gene encodes CDR1 SGHDT and CDR2 YYEEEE. The CDR3 is 11 amino acids. Trimming cost V 3 bases and J 3 bases, with 4 bases left between them. CDR3 nucleotide sequence: TGTGCCAGCAGCTCGTACTACGAGCAGTACTTC. As protein: CASSSYYEQYF.

Here the CDR3 DNA reads TGTGCCAGCAGTGAGAACAGGGGGCGGGGCTACACCTTC. It specifies CASSENRGRGYTF. The rearrangement links TRBV6-1 to TRBJ1-2; TRBD1 matches at 9 bases. Germline V gives CDR1 MNHNS, CDR2 SASEGT. After removal of 3 bases from V and 8 bases from J, the junction contained 4 bases not matched to a gene. The CDR3 sequence is 13 residues long.

V and J are TRBV11-2 and TRBJ1-4; a possible D gene is TRBD1 (5 bases). This CDR3 comprises 14 residues. CDR1 is SGHAT, CDR2 FQNNGV, per germline. Between the trimmed V and J ends, which lost 1 base and 10 bases, there was a span of 13 bases. The CDR3, as DNA: TGTGCCAGCAGCTTAGCTGGCCAGGGTGGAAAACTGTTTTTT. Translating it yields CASSLAGQGGKLFF.

The V call is TRBV30, the J call TRBJ1-1, with a weak D call TRBD1 (5 bases). The V gene's germline CDR1 is GTSNPN and CDR2 SVGIG (reference sequence). V was trimmed by 5 bases and J by 3 bases, leaving 13 bases between them. There are 13 residues in the CDR3. The CDR3 coding sequence is TGTGCCTGGCAAACCCAGGGATACACTGAAGCTTTCTTT. It codes for CAWQTQGYTEAFF.

This chain connects TRBV11-3 to TRBJ2-3; D may be TRBD2 (7 bases). In germline, CDR1 is SGHNT, CDR2 YENEEA. Trimming cost V 6 bases and J 9 bases, with 16 bases left between them. The CDR3 spans 13 residues. In nucleotides, the CDR3 is TGTGCCAGCAGTTCGACCGAGGGGGGGACGCAGTATTTT. Encoded protein: CASSSTEGGTQYF.

This clone has just one count. The gene calls are TRBV7-8 and TRBJ2-5; possible D gene TRBD1, 5 bases. CDR1 and CDR2 (germline): SGHVS, FQNEAQ. The V end lost 1 base, the J end lost 5 bases, and 11 bases lay between the germline ends. This CDR3 contains 14 residues. CDR3 residues: CASSLDRTSETQYF. The CDR3, as DNA: TGTGCCAGCAGCTTAGACCGGACATCGGAGACCCAGTACTTC.